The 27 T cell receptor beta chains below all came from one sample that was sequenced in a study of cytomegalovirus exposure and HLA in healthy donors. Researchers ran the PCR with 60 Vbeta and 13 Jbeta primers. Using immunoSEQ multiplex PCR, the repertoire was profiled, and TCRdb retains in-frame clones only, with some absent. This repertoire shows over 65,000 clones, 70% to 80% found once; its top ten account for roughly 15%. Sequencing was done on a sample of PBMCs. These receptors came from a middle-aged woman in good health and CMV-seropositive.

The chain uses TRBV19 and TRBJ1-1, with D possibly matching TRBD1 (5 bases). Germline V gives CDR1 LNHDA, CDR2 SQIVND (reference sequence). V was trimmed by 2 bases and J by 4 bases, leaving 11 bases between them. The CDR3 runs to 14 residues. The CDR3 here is CASSIRQSGTEAFF. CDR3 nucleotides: TGTGCCAGTAGTATAAGACAGTCGGGCACTGAAGCTTTCTTT.

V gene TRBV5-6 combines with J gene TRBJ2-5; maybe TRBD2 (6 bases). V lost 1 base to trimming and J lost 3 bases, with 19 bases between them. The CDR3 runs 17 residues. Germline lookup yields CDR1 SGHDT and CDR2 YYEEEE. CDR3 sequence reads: CASSLLWEDGLEETQYF. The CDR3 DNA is TGTGCCAGCAGCTTGTTATGGGAGGACGGGTTAGAAGAGACCCAGTACTTC.

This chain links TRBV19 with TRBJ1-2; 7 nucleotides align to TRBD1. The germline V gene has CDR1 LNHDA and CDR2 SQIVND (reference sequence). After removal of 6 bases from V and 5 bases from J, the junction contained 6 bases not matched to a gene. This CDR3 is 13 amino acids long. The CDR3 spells CASRIGTAYGYTF. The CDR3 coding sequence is TGTGCCAGTAGAATCGGGACAGCTTATGGCTACACCTTC.

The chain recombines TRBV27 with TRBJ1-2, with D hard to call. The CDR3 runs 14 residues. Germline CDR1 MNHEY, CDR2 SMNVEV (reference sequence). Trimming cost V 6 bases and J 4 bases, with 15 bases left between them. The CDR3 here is CASSGGHNSYGYTF. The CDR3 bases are TGTGCCAGCAGCGGAGGGCACAATAGCTATGGCTACACCTTC.

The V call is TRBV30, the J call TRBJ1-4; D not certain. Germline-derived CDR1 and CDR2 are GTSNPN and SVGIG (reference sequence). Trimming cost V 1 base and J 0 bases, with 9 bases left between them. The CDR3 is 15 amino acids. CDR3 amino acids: CAWSEEGATNEKLFF. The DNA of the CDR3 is TGTGCCTGGAGTGAGGAGGGAGCAACTAATGAAAAACTGTTTTTT.

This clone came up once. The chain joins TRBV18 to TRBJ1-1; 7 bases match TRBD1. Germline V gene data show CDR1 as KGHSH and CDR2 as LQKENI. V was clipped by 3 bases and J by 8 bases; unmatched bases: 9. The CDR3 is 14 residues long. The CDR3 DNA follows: TGTGCCAGCTCACCCCTCGAGACAGGGAGGGAAGCTTTCTTT. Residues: CASSPLETGREAFF.

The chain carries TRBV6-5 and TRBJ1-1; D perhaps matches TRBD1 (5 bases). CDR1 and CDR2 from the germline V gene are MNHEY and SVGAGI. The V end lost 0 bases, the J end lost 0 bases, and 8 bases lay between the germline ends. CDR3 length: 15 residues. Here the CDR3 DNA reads TGTGCCAGCAGTTACTCGAACAGGATGAACACTGAAGCTTTCTTT. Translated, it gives CASSYSNRMNTEAFF.

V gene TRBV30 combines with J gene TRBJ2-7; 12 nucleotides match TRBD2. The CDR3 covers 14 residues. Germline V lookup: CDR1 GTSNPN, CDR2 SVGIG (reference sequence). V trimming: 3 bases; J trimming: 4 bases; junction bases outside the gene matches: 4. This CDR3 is CAWSRTSGAYEQYF. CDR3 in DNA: TGTGCCTGGAGCCGGACTAGCGGGGCTTACGAGCAGTACTTC. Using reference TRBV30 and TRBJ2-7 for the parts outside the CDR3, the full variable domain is SQTIHQWPATLVQPVGSPLSLECTVEGTSNPNLYWYRQAAGRGLQLLFYSVGIGQISSEVPQNLSASRPQDRQFILSSKKLLLSDSGFYLCAWSRTSGAYEQYFGPGTRLTVT.

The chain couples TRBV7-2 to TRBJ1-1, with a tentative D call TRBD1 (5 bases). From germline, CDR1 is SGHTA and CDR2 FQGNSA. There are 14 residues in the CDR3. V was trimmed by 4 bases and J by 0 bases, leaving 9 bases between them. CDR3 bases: TGTGCCAGCAGCTCATCAGGGTTGAACACTGAAGCTTTCTTT. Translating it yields CASSSSGLNTEAFF.

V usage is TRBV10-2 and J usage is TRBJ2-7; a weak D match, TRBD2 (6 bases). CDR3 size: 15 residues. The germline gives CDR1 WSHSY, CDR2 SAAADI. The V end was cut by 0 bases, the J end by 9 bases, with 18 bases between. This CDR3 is CASSESTVGAGGQYF. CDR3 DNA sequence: TGCGCCAGCAGTGAGTCAACAGTCGGCGCCGGGGGGCAGTACTTC.

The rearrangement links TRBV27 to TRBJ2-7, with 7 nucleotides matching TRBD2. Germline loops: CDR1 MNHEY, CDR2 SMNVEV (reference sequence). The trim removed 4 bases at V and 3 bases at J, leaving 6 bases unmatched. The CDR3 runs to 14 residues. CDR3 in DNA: TGTGCCAGCAGTTGGGTCGGCGGGAGCTACGAGCAGTACTTC. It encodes CASSWVGGSYEQYF.

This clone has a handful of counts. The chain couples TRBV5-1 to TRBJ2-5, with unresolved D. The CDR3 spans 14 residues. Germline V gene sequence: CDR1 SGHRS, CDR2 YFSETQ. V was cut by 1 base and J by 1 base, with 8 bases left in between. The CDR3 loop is CASSLQAPQETQYF. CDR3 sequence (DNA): TGCGCCAGCAGCTTGCAGGCCCCCCAAGAGACCCAGTACTTC.

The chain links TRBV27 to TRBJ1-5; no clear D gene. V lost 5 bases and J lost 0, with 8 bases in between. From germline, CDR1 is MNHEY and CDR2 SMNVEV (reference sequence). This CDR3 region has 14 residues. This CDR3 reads CASSPLGSNQPQHF. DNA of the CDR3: TGTGCCAGCAGTCCCCTCGGTAGCAATCAGCCCCAGCATTTT.

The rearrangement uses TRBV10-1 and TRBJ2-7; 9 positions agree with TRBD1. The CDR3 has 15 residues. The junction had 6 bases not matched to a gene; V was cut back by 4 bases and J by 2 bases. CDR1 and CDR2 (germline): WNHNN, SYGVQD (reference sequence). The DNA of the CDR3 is TGCGCCAGCAGTGGTTTTAGACAGGGGGCCTACGAGCAGTACTTC. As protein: CASSGFRQGAYEQYF.

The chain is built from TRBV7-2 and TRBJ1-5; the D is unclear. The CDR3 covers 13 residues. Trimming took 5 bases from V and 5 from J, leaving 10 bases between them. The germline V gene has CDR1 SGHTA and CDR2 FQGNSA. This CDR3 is CASSPGSYQPQHF. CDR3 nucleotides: TGTGCCAGCAGCCCCGGGTCCTATCAGCCCCAGCATTTT.

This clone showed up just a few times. This chain's CDR3 is CASSLRTGGGQPQHF. The DNA for the CDR3 is TGTGCCAGCAGCCTCCGGACAGGGGGCGGTCAGCCCCAGCATTTT. The chain uses TRBV7-2 and TRBJ1-5; TRBD1 matches 11 bases. With V trimmed by 5 bases and J by 6 bases, 6 bases remained unmatched. Germline V gene sequence: CDR1 SGHTA, CDR2 FQGNSA. The CDR3 has 15 amino acids.

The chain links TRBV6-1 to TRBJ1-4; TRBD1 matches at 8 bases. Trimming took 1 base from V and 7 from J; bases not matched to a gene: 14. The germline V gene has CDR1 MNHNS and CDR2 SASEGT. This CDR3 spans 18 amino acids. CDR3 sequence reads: CASSEEGGRGLRSEKLFF. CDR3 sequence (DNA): TGTGCCAGCAGTGAAGAAGGGGGCAGGGGGCTTAGGAGTGAAAAACTGTTTTTT.

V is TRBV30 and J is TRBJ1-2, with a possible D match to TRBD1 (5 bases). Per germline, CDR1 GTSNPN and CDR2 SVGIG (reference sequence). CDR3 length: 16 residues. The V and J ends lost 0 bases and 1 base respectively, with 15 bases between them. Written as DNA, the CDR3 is TGTGCCTGGAGTGTCCCGGGACTGAAGTATAACTATGGCTACACCTTC. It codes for CAWSVPGLKYNYGYTF.

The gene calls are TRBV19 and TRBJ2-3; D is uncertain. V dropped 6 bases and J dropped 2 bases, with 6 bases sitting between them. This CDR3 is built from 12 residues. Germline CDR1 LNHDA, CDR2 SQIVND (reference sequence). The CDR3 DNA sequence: TGTGCCAGTAGCAGATACACAGATACGCAGTATTTT. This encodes CASSRYTDTQYF. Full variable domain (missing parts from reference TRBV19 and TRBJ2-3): DGGITQSPKYLFRKEGQNVTLSCEQNLNHDAMYWYRQDPGQGLRLIYYSQIVNDFQKGDIAEGYSVSREKKESFPLTVTSAQKNPTAFYLCASSRYTDTQYFGPGTRLTVL.

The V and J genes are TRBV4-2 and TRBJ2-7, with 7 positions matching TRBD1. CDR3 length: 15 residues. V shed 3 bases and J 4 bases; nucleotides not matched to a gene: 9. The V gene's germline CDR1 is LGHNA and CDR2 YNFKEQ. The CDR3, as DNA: TGTGCCAGCAGCCAGGGACAGACAAATGCATACGAGCAGTACTTC. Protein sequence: CASSQGQTNAYEQYF.

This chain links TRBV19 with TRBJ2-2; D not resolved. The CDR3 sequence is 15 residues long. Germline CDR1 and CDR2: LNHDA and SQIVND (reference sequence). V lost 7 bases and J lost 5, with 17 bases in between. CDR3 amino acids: CASTFHPEWTGELFF. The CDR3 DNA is TGTGCCAGTACCTTCCATCCTGAGTGGACCGGGGAGCTGTTTTTT.

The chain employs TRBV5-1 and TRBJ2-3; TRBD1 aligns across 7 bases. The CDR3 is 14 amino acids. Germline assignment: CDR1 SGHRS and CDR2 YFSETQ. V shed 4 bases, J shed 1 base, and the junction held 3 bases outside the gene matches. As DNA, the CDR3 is TGCGCCAGCAGCCGAGGACAGGGCACAGATACGCAGTATTTT. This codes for CASSRGQGTDTQYF.

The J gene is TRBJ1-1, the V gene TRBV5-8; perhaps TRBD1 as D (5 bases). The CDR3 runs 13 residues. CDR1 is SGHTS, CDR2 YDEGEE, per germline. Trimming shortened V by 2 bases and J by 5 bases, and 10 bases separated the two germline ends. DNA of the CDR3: TGTGCCAGCAGCTTCCCCGGGGGGACTGAAGCTTTCTTT. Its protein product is CASSFPGGTEAFF.

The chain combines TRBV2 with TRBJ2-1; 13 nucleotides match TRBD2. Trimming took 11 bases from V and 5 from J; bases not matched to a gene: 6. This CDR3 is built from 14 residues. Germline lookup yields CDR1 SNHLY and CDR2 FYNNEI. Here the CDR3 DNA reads TGTGCCTCACAAGGACTAGCGGGGGACAATGAGCAGTTCTTC. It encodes CASQGLAGDNEQFF.

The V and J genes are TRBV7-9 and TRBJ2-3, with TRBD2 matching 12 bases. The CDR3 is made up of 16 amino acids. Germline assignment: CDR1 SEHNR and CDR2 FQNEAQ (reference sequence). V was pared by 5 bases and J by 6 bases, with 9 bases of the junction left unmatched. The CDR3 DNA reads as TGTGCCAGCAGCCTACGACTAGCGGGGGAGTTGGATACGCAGTATTTT. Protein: CASSLRLAGELDTQYF.

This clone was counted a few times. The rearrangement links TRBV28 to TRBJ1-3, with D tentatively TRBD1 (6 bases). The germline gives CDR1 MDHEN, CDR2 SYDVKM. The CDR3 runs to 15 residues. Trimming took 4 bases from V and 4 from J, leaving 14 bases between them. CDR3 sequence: CASSSGASGGNTIYF. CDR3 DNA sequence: TGTGCCAGCAGTTCAGGGGCCTCCGGGGGAAACACCATATATTTT.

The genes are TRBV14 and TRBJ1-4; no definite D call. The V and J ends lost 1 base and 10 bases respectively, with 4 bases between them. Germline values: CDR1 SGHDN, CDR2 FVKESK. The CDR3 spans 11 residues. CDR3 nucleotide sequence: TGTGCCAGCAGCCAAGGGCCAAAACTGTTTTTT. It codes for CASSQGPKLFF.